Listed here are 30 T cell receptor beta chains from one sample, sequenced in a study of regulatory T cells in long-lasting Graves disease. Time point defined: persistent/refractory GD, antithyroid drugs over 5 years with positive TRAb. The TCR library was made from RNA that had been extracted from PBMCs in TRIzol. Construction of TCR beta libraries relied on iRepertoire HTBI primers and on Arm-PCR targeting CDR3 regions. In TCRdb, the multiplex PCR reads were re-called with MiXCR into one record per CDR3 protein. Of 500,000 to 800,000 distinct CDR3 sequences listed, 25% to 30% are singletons. Source: peripheral blood mononuclear cells (PBMCs), taken when the disease was refractory, from a patient treated with antithyroid drugs. Receptors originate from a female donor with Graves disease.

This clonotype was detected only a few times. The rearrangement uses TRBV6-1 and TRBJ2-2; D gene uncertain. Per germline, CDR1 MNHNS and CDR2 SASEGT. The CDR3 sequence is 15 residues long. The ends were cut back, 4 bases at V and 1 base at J, with 10 bases in the middle. CDR3 amino acids: CASSALDGNTGELFF. CDR3 nucleotides: TGTGCCAGCAGTGCCCTGGACGGGAACACCGGGGAGCTGTTTTTT.

Details on this clonotype: Mismatch with germline at one junction end may stem from a read error. The rearrangement joins TRBV11-1 to TRBJ1-1; D call uncertain. This CDR3 contains 15 residues. Germline CDR1 reads SGHAT; CDR2 reads FQDESV (reference sequence). Here the CDR3 DNA reads TGTACCAGCAGCTTATCGGCAAGAGGGCACACTGAAGCTTTCTTT. Translating gives CTSSLSARGHTEAFF.

The rearrangement uses TRBV3-1 and TRBJ2-1; D is unclear. V shed 2 bases and J shed 5 bases, with 7 bases lying between them. The CDR3 totals 13 residues. Germline loops: CDR1 LGHDT, CDR2 YNNKEL (reference sequence). The CDR3 reads CASSQSLDNEQFF. Here the CDR3 DNA reads TGTGCCAGCAGCCAATCCCTAGACAATGAGCAGTTCTTC.

This clonotype was detected only a few times. V and J are TRBV5-4 and TRBJ1-2; D possibly corresponds to TRBD1 (5 bases). The CDR3 extends over 14 amino acids. The germline V gene encodes CDR1 SGHNT and CDR2 YYREEE (reference sequence). Trimming removed 1 base at V and 4 bases at J, with 11 bases between. CDR3 nucleotides: TGTGCCAGCAGCTTGATAGGGGCTGGCTATGGCTACACCTTC. Protein sequence: CASSLIGAGYGYTF.

This clonotype has ten or more counts. The chain is built from TRBV6-1 and TRBJ1-1; the D gene is possibly TRBD1 (5 bases). From germline, CDR1 is MNHNS and CDR2 SASEGT. Trimming pared 7 bases from V and 1 base from J, leaving 16 bases between. This CDR3 has 15 amino acids. The CDR3 reads CASMWDVRQNTEAFF. The CDR3 DNA sequence: TGTGCCAGCATGTGGGACGTACGTCAGAACACTGAAGCTTTCTTT.

The chain's CDR3 is CASSKAVHEQFF. The DNA of the CDR3 is TGTGCCAGCAGCAAAGCCGTCCATGAGCAGTTCTTC. The chain is built from TRBV2 and TRBJ2-1; D remains ambiguous. The CDR3 totals 12 residues. Per germline, CDR1 SNHLY and CDR2 FYNNEI. V was shortened by 6 bases and J by 8 bases, with 11 bases between the two germline ends.

The table lists this clonotype with many counts. The chain is built from TRBV20-1 and TRBJ2-5; 7 nucleotides agree with TRBD1. The V gene's germline CDR1 is DFQATT and CDR2 SNEGSKA (reference sequence). The V segment lost 4 bases and the J segment 2 bases; nucleotides outside the gene matches: 7. This CDR3 comprises 14 residues. The CDR3 region has the DNA TGCAGTGCTAACTCTTACAGGGGTCAAGAGACCCAGTACTTC. This codes for CSANSYRGQETQYF.

This clonotype has a handful of counts. The chain employs TRBV29-1 and TRBJ2-7, with TRBD1 matching 9 bases. V lost 5 bases to trimming and J lost 6 bases; unmatched junction nucleotides: 8. The CDR3 consists of 13 residues. From germline, CDR1 is SQVTM and CDR2 ANQGSEA. The CDR3: CSVRGQGNFEQYF. In DNA form, the CDR3 reads TGCAGCGTTAGAGGACAGGGGAACTTCGAGCAGTACTTC.

The chain has TRBV20-1 and TRBJ1-2, with D hard to call. This CDR3 contains 13 residues. The V end was cut by 1 base, the J end by 5 bases, with 11 bases between. Germline V gives CDR1 DFQATT, CDR2 SNEGSKA (reference sequence). The CDR3 is CSARVPRLYGYTF. The CDR3, as DNA: TGCAGTGCTAGAGTACCCAGATTATATGGCTACACCTTC.

This clonotype was seen a few times. V usage is TRBV7-9 and J usage is TRBJ2-7; D tentatively reads TRBD1 or TRBD2 (6 bases each). CDR3 length: 17 amino acids. CDR1 and CDR2 (germline): SEHNR, FQNEAQ (reference sequence). Trimming shortened V by 1 base and J by 4 bases, and 20 bases separated the two germline ends. The DNA of the CDR3 is TGTGCCAGCAGCTTAGTTAATCCCTGGGGGGCGAATTACGAGCAGTACTTC. Translated: CASSLVNPWGANYEQYF.

This chain connects TRBV6-1 to TRBJ1-4; maybe TRBD1 (5 bases). This CDR3 region has 14 residues. The V gene's germline CDR1 is MNHNS and CDR2 SASEGT. With 6 bases removed from V and 4 bases from J, the gap between germline ends came to 12 bases. CDR3 DNA: TGTGCCAGCAGGGCGGGGGGAGGTAATGAAAAACTGTTTTTT. This translates into CASRAGGGNEKLFF.

The chain is built from TRBV5-6 and TRBJ2-5; tentatively, D is TRBD2 (5 bases). The J call may be in error: the DNA end matches TRBJ2-7 better. The germline V gene has CDR1 SGHDT and CDR2 YYEEEE. CDR3 length: 13 residues. In DNA form, the CDR3 reads TGTGCCAGCAGCATCCGGGGAGCTTACGAGCAGTACTTC. Its protein is CASSIRGAYEQYF.

This clonotype came up once. As DNA, the CDR3 is TGTCCTTCGACTCCCAGCTCCTACGAGCAGTACTTC. It translates to CPSTPSSYEQYF. This rearrangement joins TRBV9 to TRBJ2-7; D call uncertain. CDR3 length: 12 amino acids. Germline V lookup: CDR1 SGDLS, CDR2 YYNGEE.

This clonotype came up many times. The CDR3 loop is CASSSKTGGTGYTF. The CDR3 bases are TGTGCCAGCAGTTCCAAGACAGGGGGGACTGGCTACACCTTC. This chain uses TRBV6-5 with TRBJ1-2, with 9 bases identical to TRBD1. This CDR3 is 14 amino acids long. The ends lost 4 bases at V and 7 bases at J; junction bases unmatched: 7. The V gene's germline CDR1 is MNHEY and CDR2 SVGAGI.

The chain is built from TRBV9 and TRBJ1-6, with 7 positions matching TRBD1. The CDR3 runs to 14 residues. The ends lost 0 bases at V and 8 bases at J; junction bases unmatched: 2. Looked up from germline, CDR1 is SGDLS and CDR2 is YYNGEE. The CDR3 nucleotides are TGTGCCAGCAGCGTAGTAGGGGGCGATTCACCCCTCCACTTT. Translation: CASSVVGGDSPLHF.

This chain connects TRBV5-1 to TRBJ1-2, with D perhaps matching TRBD1 (5 bases). This CDR3 spans 13 amino acids. V was trimmed by 0 bases and J by 7 bases, leaving 10 bases between them. In germline, CDR1 is SGHRS, CDR2 YFSETQ. CDR3 residues: CASSLEGEAGYTF. The DNA of the CDR3 is TGCGCCAGCAGCTTGGAAGGGGAGGCTGGCTACACCTTC.

This clonotype came up many times. V usage is TRBV6-1 and J usage is TRBJ1-1; 8 bases are shared with TRBD1. Losses at the gene ends were 6 bases for V and 5 bases for J; bases not matched to a gene: 8. Germline lookup yields CDR1 MNHNS and CDR2 SASEGT. The CDR3 consists of 14 residues. The CDR3 loop reads CASRRDRRGTEAFF. The CDR3 coding sequence is TGTGCCAGCAGAAGGGACAGGAGGGGGACTGAAGCTTTCTTT.

This clonotype has just a few counts. The V call is TRBV28, the J call TRBJ1-5; the match to TRBD1 covers 10 bases. This CDR3 is built from 15 residues. V lost 9 bases and J lost 5; bases outside the gene matches: 10. CDR1 MDHEN and CDR2 SYDVKM come from the germline V gene. CDR3 amino acids: CASRRDRGVDQPQHF. The CDR3 DNA sequence: TGTGCCAGTCGGCGGGACAGGGGTGTTGATCAGCCCCAGCATTTT.

This sequence joins TRBV6-1 and TRBJ2-7; 10 bases fit TRBD2. The CDR3 spans 15 residues. Germline trimming cut 6 bases from V and 1 base from J; bases unmatched to any gene: 6. CDR1 is MNHNS, CDR2 SASEGT, per germline. This CDR3 is CASRTDSGRSYEQYF. DNA for the CDR3: TGTGCCAGCAGAACCGATAGCGGGAGGTCCTACGAGCAGTACTTC.

The chain combines TRBV6-2 or TRBV6-3 with TRBJ1-4, with D possibly being TRBD1 (6 bases). CDR3 length equals 14 residues. The V end lost 0 bases, the J end lost 10 bases, and 12 bases lay between the germline ends. In germline, CDR1 is MNHEY, CDR2 SVGEGT. The CDR3 DNA follows: TGTGCCAGCAGTTACTCTTACAGGGAGGGAAAACTGTTTTTT. Translated, it gives CASSYSYREGKLFF.

In this sample, this clonotype turned up a few times. The chain uses TRBV12-3 or TRBV12-4 and TRBJ2-7, with 14 bases fitting TRBD2. The CDR3 sequence is 17 residues long. Losses at the gene ends were 4 bases for V and 6 bases for J; bases not matched to a gene: 11. The CDR3 sequence is CASSYGRLAGGPGEQYF. The DNA of the CDR3 is TGTGCCAGCAGTTACGGTCGACTAGCGGGAGGGCCGGGCGAGCAGTACTTC.

The V gene is TRBV24-1, the J gene TRBJ1-2; D unclear. From germline, CDR1 is KGHDR and CDR2 SFDVKD. Trimming took off 3 bases at V and 2 bases at J, with 6 bases between the two ends. The length of the CDR3 is 13 residues. CDR3 protein: CATSDGPNYGYTF. The CDR3 DNA sequence: TGTGCCACCAGTGATGGACCCAACTATGGCTACACCTTC.

The chain links TRBV7-9 to TRBJ2-7, with D perhaps matching TRBD2 (6 bases). Germline V gene sequence: CDR1 SEHNR, CDR2 FQNEAQ (reference sequence). Trimming shortened V by 6 bases and J by 3 bases, and 18 bases separated the two germline ends. This CDR3 is built from 15 residues. CDR3 amino acids: CASRGPLTSSYEQYF. The CDR3 nucleotides are TGTGCCAGCAGGGGGCCGCTCACTAGCAGCTACGAGCAGTACTTC.

The rearrangement joins TRBV5-1 to TRBJ1-2; D unresolved. The CDR3 has 15 amino acids. V lost 4 bases to trimming and J lost 0 bases, with 13 bases between them. Germline CDR1 is SGHRS and CDR2 is YFSETQ. The CDR3 is CASSPGRNSNYGYTF. In DNA, the CDR3 is TGCGCCAGCAGCCCCGGACGAAACTCTAACTATGGCTACACCTTC.

CDR3: CASSTLGGYTF. The CDR3 region has the DNA TGTGCCAGCAGCACTCTCGGTGGCTACACCTTC. V usage is TRBV3-1 and J usage is TRBJ1-2; D is ambiguous. CDR3 length: 11 amino acids. The germline CDR1 and CDR2 sequences are LGHDT and YNNKEL (reference sequence). Trimming removed 5 bases from V and 7 bases from J, with 8 bases in between.

This chain joins TRBV29-1 and TRBJ2-7, with a possible D match to TRBD2 (5 bases). This CDR3 has 12 amino acids. Germline V gene data show CDR1 as SQVTM and CDR2 as ANQGSEA. Trimming removed 4 bases from V and 3 bases from J, with 10 bases in between. CDR3 coding DNA: TGCAGCGTTGGGGAGCGCGACTACGAGCAGTACTTC. Amino acids: CSVGERDYEQYF.

This clonotype was counted ten times or more. The chain uses TRBV11-1 and TRBJ2-7; 8 nucleotides line up with TRBD1. The CDR3 spans 15 residues. Trimming took 5 bases from V and 2 from J; bases not matched to a gene: 8. In germline, CDR1 is SGHAT, CDR2 FQDESV (reference sequence). The chain's CDR3 is CASSGRTGRTYEQYF. DNA of the CDR3: TGTGCCAGCAGCGGTCGGACAGGGAGGACCTACGAGCAGTACTTC.

This sequence joins TRBV20-1 and TRBJ1-2, with D maybe TRBD1 (5 bases). This CDR3 has 16 amino acids. Looked up from germline, CDR1 is DFQATT and CDR2 is SNEGSKA (reference sequence). Trimming stripped 0 bases from V and 6 bases from J, with 20 bases between. CDR3 in amino acids: CSARDHLRTIDDGYTF. The CDR3, as DNA: TGCAGTGCTAGAGATCATCTTAGGACAATCGACGATGGCTACACCTTC.

The V and J genes are TRBV19 and TRBJ1-1, with 10 nucleotides matching TRBD1. Germline values: CDR1 LNHDA, CDR2 SQIVND (reference sequence). The CDR3 has 13 residues. Losses at the gene ends were 7 bases for V and 4 bases for J; bases not matched to a gene: 3. The CDR3 DNA follows: TGTGCCAGTACTAGGGACAGGGGCACTGAAGCTTTCTTT. Protein product: CASTRDRGTEAFF. The entire variable domain, with the rest obtained from reference TRBV19 and TRBJ1-1, is as follows: DGGITQSPKYLFRKEGQNVTLSCEQNLNHDAMYWYRQDPGQGLRLIYYSQIVNDFQKGDIAEGYSVSREKKESFPLTVTSAQKNPTAFYLCASTRDRGTEAFFGQGTRLTVV.

At least ten counts were recorded for this clonotype. This chain joins TRBV6-1 and TRBJ1-1; 9 bases match TRBD1. Germline loops: CDR1 MNHNS, CDR2 SASEGT. The CDR3 covers 13 residues. J gave up 4 bases and V 7 bases, and 4 bases lay outside the gene matches. The CDR3 loop is CASILTGGTEAFF. In nucleotides, the CDR3 is TGTGCCAGCATTTTGACAGGGGGCACTGAAGCTTTCTTT.